The rows below give T cell receptor beta chains drawn from one sample of a study of T cell repertoires in cytomegalovirus infection. Using its own MiXCR run on the reads, TCRdb lists one record per CDR3 protein. This repertoire shows over 100,000 distinct CDR3 sequences, over 9.5% found once; its top ten account for approximately 30%. No antigen has been identified for these receptors. The sample was PBMCs, sequenced either directly or after in vitro stimulation (not recorded which). The receptor source for this set is a human donor in good health (CMV status not recorded). Some clones in this sample may be carry-over from other donors' samples. CDR3s include the opening cysteine and the closing phenylalanine or tryptophan. A D gene is named only where the DNA matches it firmly. Rows may omit the clone size; those that give it use once, few, many or a size class.

j_gene	abundance	v_gene	d_gene	CDR3nt	CDR3aa
TRBJ2-1	many	TRBV4-1	-	TGCGCCAGCAGCCAAGTTGATCTGATCTCCTACAATGAGCAGTTCTTC	CASSQVDLISYNEQFF
TRBJ2-7	many	TRBV7-2	TRBD1	TGTGCCAGCAGCGTTGACAGGGCCAGCTCCTACGAGCAGTACTTC	CASSVDRASSYEQYF
TRBJ2-1	-	TRBV6-5	TRBD2	TGTGCCAGCAGGGATAGCGGGAGGGCCGGCGATGAGCAGTTCTTC	CASRDSGRAGDEQFF
TRBJ1-5	-	TRBV28	TRBD1	TGTGCCAGCAGTTTTAGTAAAGGACAGGGGGCGAACCAGCCCCAGCATTTT	CASSFSKGQGANQPQHF
TRBJ2-1	many	TRBV7-6	TRBD2	TGTGCCAGCAGCACAATTAAGGGGAGTAGCGGGAGTTTTGGTGAGCAGTTCTTC	CASSTIKGSSGSFGEQFF
TRBJ2-1	-	TRBV20-1	TRBD2	TGCAGTGCCGCACCTCCGGGCGGGAGGGGCAATGAGCAGTTCTTC	CSAAPPGGRGNEQFF
TRBJ1-4	many	TRBV7-2	-	TGTGCCAGCAGCCCAAGCAAAGGGGTAGCGACTAATGAAAAACTGTTTTTT	CASSPSKGVATNEKLFF
TRBJ2-1	few	TRBV6-1	-	TGTGCCAGCAGTCGATTGACAACTTACAATGAGCAGTTCTTC	CASSRLTTYNEQFF
TRBJ2-3	-	TRBV19	TRBD2	TGTGCCAGTAGTAAACGACTTCCGGGTAGCGGGAGTGATACGCAGTATTTT	CASSKRLPGSGSDTQYF
TRBJ2-1	few	TRBV4-1	TRBD2	TGCGCCAGCAGCCCCTGGACTAGCCGGACCCTACACGAGCAGTTCTTC	CASSPWTSRTLHEQFF
TRBJ2-3	many	TRBV7-9	TRBD2	TGTGCCAGCAAACGAGCGGGAGGGGTCACAGATACGCAGTATTTT	CASKRAGGVTDTQYF
TRBJ2-1	-	TRBV28	-	TGTGCCAGCAGTTTAGCGGGAAATAGAGATGAGCAGTTCTTC	CASSLAGNRDEQFF
TRBJ2-1	many	TRBV4-1	TRBD2	TGCGCCAGCAGCCAAGAAGAAACTAGCGGGAGTTTCTACAATGAGCAGTTCTTC	CASSQEETSGSFYNEQFF
TRBJ1-6	many	TRBV7-2	-	TGTGCCAGCAGCTTAGGAGGGGGTAATCGGAATTCACCCCTCCACTTT	CASSLGGGNRNSPLHF
TRBJ2-2	many	TRBV12-5	TRBD1	TGTGCTAGTGGTTGGCTGACAGGGGGCATCGGGGAGCTGTTTTTT	CASGWLTGGIGELFF
TRBJ2-7	many	TRBV7-2	TRBD1	TGTGCCAGCAGCGCCCGGGACAGCGTCGGCGAGCAGTACTTC	CASSARDSVGEQYF
TRBJ1-3	many	TRBV19	-	TGTGCCAGTAGTATAGACTATTCACGCGCGGGCTCTGGAAACACCATATATTTT	CASSIDYSRAGSGNTIYF
TRBJ2-1	few	TRBV12-3/TRBV12-4	-	TGTGCCAGCAGTTCGACAGTGGCCCAGAGCGGGCAGTTCTTC	CASSSTVAQSGQFF
TRBJ1-1	few	TRBV5-4	-	TGTGCCAGCAGCTTGGATGTCGAGGGAGGGATAGCTTTCTTT	CASSLDVEGGIAFF
TRBJ2-5	many	TRBV28	-	TGTGCCAGCAGTGGGTATAGGGGGGAAGAGACCCAGTACTTC	CASSGYRGEETQYF
TRBJ2-1	few	TRBV9	TRBD2	TGTGCCAGCAGCGTAGGTTCGCTAGCGGGTCGGTATGAGCAGTTCTTC	CASSVGSLAGRYEQFF
TRBJ2-2	-	TRBV10-2	-	TGCGCCAGCAGTGGTACGGGAGCGGGCACCGGGGAGCTGTTTTTT	CASSGTGAGTGELFF
TRBJ2-1	-	TRBV6-6	-	TGTGCCAGCAGTTATTGGGAGAATGAGCAGTTCTTC	CASSYWENEQFF
TRBJ2-5	many	TRBV4-3	-	TGCGCCAGCAGCCAAGAATCAGAAGAGACCCAGTACTTC	CASSQESEETQYF
TRBJ2-2	-	TRBV19	-	TGTGCCAGTAGTATGTCGACCACCGGGGAGCTGTTTTTT	CASSMSTTGELFF
TRBJ1-5	few	TRBV4-1	-	TGCGCCAGCAGCCAGTTCCTGGCGGGCAATCAGCCCCAGCATTTT	CASSQFLAGNQPQHF
TRBJ2-5	-	TRBV7-2	TRBD2	TGTGCCAGCAGCCGTAGCGGGAGAGTAGAGACCCAGTACTTC	CASSRSGRVETQYF
TRBJ2-7	few	TRBV6-1	-	TGTGCCAGCAGCCAGGGACAACACTACGAGCAGTACTTC	CASSQGQHYEQYF
TRBJ1-2	-	TRBV6-6	-	TGTGCCAGCTATCGAAGCGAAATCCGCGTCTACACCTTC	CASYRSEIRVYTF
TRBJ2-1	many	TRBV12-3/TRBV12-4	TRBD2	TGTGCCAGCAGTACCCGGACTAGCGGGAGCTCCTACAATGAGCAGTTCTTC	CASSTRTSGSSYNEQFF
TRBJ2-2	many	TRBV10-3	TRBD2	TGTGCCATCGGGACTAGCGGGACGAACACCGGGGAGCTGTTTTTT	CAIGTSGTNTGELFF
TRBJ2-5	many	TRBV6-9	TRBD2	TGTGCCAGCAGTACTCGGACTAGTTGGGAGACCCAGTACTTC	CASSTRTSWETQYF
TRBJ2-1	few	TRBV6-8	-	TGTGCCAGCAGTTTCTTTGGGTTGGCAGGGGCCTCCTACAATGAGCAGTTCTTC	CASSFFGLAGASYNEQFF
TRBJ2-1	many	TRBV12-3/TRBV12-4	TRBD2	TGTGCCAGCAGTCCCCAAAGCGGGAGCTATGGCAATGAGCAGTTCTTC	CASSPQSGSYGNEQFF
TRBJ2-1	few	TRBV5-1	TRBD2	TGCGCCAGCGGCGCGGGGGGTGATGGGGCCGAGCAGTTCTTC	CASGAGGDGAEQFF
TRBJ1-1	-	TRBV27	-	TGTGCCAGCAGTTTATACCCCGGGGTGAGCACTGAAGCTTTCTTT	CASSLYPGVSTEAFF
TRBJ1-5	few	TRBV3-1	-	TGTGCCAGCAGCCAAGGGCAGGATCAGCCCCAGCATTTT	CASSQGQDQPQHF
TRBJ1-2	-	TRBV6-5	-	TGTGCCAGCAGTTACTCCCGAGACAGAGCCTATGGCTACACCTTC	CASSYSRDRAYGYTF
TRBJ2-1	-	TRBV5-4	-	TGTGCCAGCAACGTCTTTAGCAGCTTTGGTGAGCAGTTCTTC	CASNVFSSFGEQFF
TRBJ2-7	many	TRBV20-1	-	TGCAGTGCTAGAGAGAATACCTACGAGCAGTACTTC	CSARENTYEQYF
TRBJ1-1	many	TRBV7-2	-	TGTGCCAGCAGCTTAAACCGGAAGACTGAAGCTTTCTTT	CASSLNRKTEAFF
TRBJ2-3	-	TRBV5-3	TRBD2	TGTGCCAGCAGCTTAAGCGGGAGGGCCGATACGCAGTATTTT	CASSLSGRADTQYF
TRBJ2-7	many	TRBV7-6	-	TGTGCCAGCAGCCCAGTCACGGCTAGCGAGCAGTACTTC	CASSPVTASEQYF
TRBJ2-1	many	TRBV6-2/TRBV6-3	TRBD2	TGTGCCAGCAGTCGTCATAGCGGGAGCTCCTACAATGAGCAGTTCTTC	CASSRHSGSSYNEQFF
TRBJ2-3	-	TRBV11-2	-	TGTGCCAGCAGCTTTTTGGCGGGGACAGATACGCAGTATTTT	CASSFLAGTDTQYF
TRBJ2-1	few	TRBV7-2	TRBD2	TGTGCCAGCAAGACTAGCGGGAGGTTAGTTGTCAATGAGCAGTTCTTC	CASKTSGRLVVNEQFF
TRBJ1-1	many	TRBV7-8	TRBD1	TGTGCCAGCAGCGTAAACAGGGGAAACACTGAAGCTTTCTTT	CASSVNRGNTEAFF
TRBJ2-5	few	TRBV15	TRBD1	TGTGCCACCAGCCAGACAGGGGGAGAGACCCAGTACTTC	CATSQTGGETQYF
TRBJ2-4	many	TRBV7-2	-	TGTGCCAGCAGCATCGACAAACTGAGAGCTCAGTACTTC	CASSIDKLRAQYF
TRBJ2-7	few	TRBV20-1	-	TGCAGTGCTAGCGGGAGTCGGTACGAGCAGTACTTC	CSASGSRYEQYF
TRBJ2-1	many	TRBV7-3	TRBD1	TGTGCCAGCAGCCTCAGGGACAGACCCTACAATGAGCAGTTCTTC	CASSLRDRPYNEQFF
TRBJ1-1	-	TRBV28	-	TGTGCCAGCAGTGTCCCCATGAACACTGAAGCTTTCTTT	CASSVPMNTEAFF
TRBJ2-1	few	TRBV24-1	TRBD2	TGTGCCACCAGTGAAAGACCGGGACTAGCGGGAGAGGAGGAGCAGTTCTTC	CATSERPGLAGEEEQFF